One sample yielded the 24 T cell receptor beta chains listed below, sequenced in a study of T cells after posttransplantation cyclophosphamide (TCRdb year 2016). This specimen's treatment or condition label, interpreted: high-dose cyclophosphamide on days +3 and +4 as single-agent GVHD prophylaxis. Patients in the PTCy group got busulfan and fludarabine conditioning, a marrow graft from a related or unrelated donor, and cyclophosphamide on days +3 and +4. Library preparation employed the immunoSEQ multiplex PCR assay. TCRdb obtained this table from immuneACCESS and retained in-frame rearrangements with V and J assigned. These tables miss some clones; where compared with another copy, unresolved V genes account for less than half of the shortfall, and the remainder is unexplained. This sample is represented by some 18,000 clones, with no singletons among them. 0.54% of the sample rests with the top ten.

Sequencing used PBMCs, obtained after allogeneic stem cell transplant with posttransplant cyclophosphamide. The receptors were gathered from a female patient under 45 who received an allogeneic stem cell transplant from a related donor, was CMV-positive, and had no GVHD. Following transplantation, T cells from the graft donor may be among those present.

This clone has ten or more counts. The rearrangement uses TRBV4-3 and TRBJ2-4; 10 nucleotides line up with TRBD1. The germline CDR1 and CDR2 sequences are LGHNA and YSLEER. This CDR3 region has 19 residues. Trimming cost V 0 bases and J 0 bases; bases outside gene matches: 8. The DNA of the CDR3 is TGCGCCAGCAGCCAAGATTTCGGGACAGGGGCCCTAGCCAAAAACATTCAGTACTTC. This translates into CASSQDFGTGALAKNIQYF.

This clone was counted many times. The V call is TRBV9, the J call TRBJ2-1, with 8 bases matching TRBD2. The length of the CDR3 is 18 residues. The germline V gene has CDR1 SGDLS and CDR2 YYNGEE. V lost 3 bases, J lost 12 bases, and 23 bases stayed unmatched. This CDR3 reads CASSDRLGGLASPGRQFF. The CDR3 DNA follows: TGTGCCAGCAGCGATCGTCTGGGAGGACTAGCCTCCCCCGGACGGCAGTTCTTC.

This clone has ten or more counts. This rearrangement joins TRBV28 to TRBJ1-2; D is uncertain. CDR3 length: 15 residues. Germline values: CDR1 MDHEN, CDR2 SYDVKM. Trimming stripped 5 bases from V and 4 bases from J, with 17 bases between. The CDR3 here is CASSPPRRKAYGYTF. CDR3 coding DNA: TGTGCCAGCAGTCCCCCCCGGCGGAAGGCCTATGGCTACACCTTC.

In this sample, this clone turned up many times. In DNA form, the CDR3 reads TGTGCCAGCAGTCGGTGGAGTAGCAATCAGCCCCAGCATTTT. It encodes CASSRWSSNQPQHF. V usage is TRBV28 and J usage is TRBJ1-5; D remains ambiguous. Trimming took off 5 bases at V and 0 bases at J, with 8 bases between the two ends. The CDR3 runs to 14 residues. Germline V lookup: CDR1 MDHEN, CDR2 SYDVKM. Filled out from reference TRBV28 and TRBJ1-5, the complete variable domain reads DVKVTQSSRYLVKRTGEKVFLECVQDMDHENMFWYRQDPGLGLRLIYFSYDVKMKEKGDIPEGYSVSREKKERFSLILESASTNQTSMYLCASSRWSSNQPQHFGDGTRLSIL.

This clone was seen ten or more times. The CDR3 region is CASSLLDSGNTEAFF. CDR3 nucleotide sequence: TGTGCCAGCAGCCTCCTGGACAGCGGAAACACTGAAGCTTTCTTT. The genes are TRBV5-6 and TRBJ1-1, with D tentatively TRBD1 (6 bases). The ends were cut back, 4 bases at V and 2 bases at J, with 15 bases in the middle. Germline CDR1 SGHDT, CDR2 YYEEEE. The CDR3 covers 15 residues.

This clone was detected many times. CDR3 sequence (DNA): TGTGCCAGCAGTCGCACAGGGGCAGCAACTAATGAAAAACTGTTTTTT. Protein product: CASSRTGAATNEKLFF. This chain connects TRBV2 to TRBJ1-4; 7 bases match TRBD1. The CDR3 sequence is 16 residues long. The junction had 6 bases not matched to a gene; V was cut back by 5 bases and J by 0 bases. Looked up from germline, CDR1 is SNHLY and CDR2 is FYNNEI. The complete variable domain, with remaining parts taken from reference TRBV2 and TRBJ1-4, reads EPEVTQTPSHQVTQMGQEVILRCVPISNHLYFYWYRQILGQKVEFLVSFYNNEISEKSEIFDDQFSVERPDGSNFTLKIRSTKLEDSAMYFCASSRTGAATNEKLFFGSGTQLSVL.

This clone occurred many times. The chain employs TRBV28 and TRBJ2-3; weak D call: TRBD2 (5 bases). Trimming shortened V by 3 bases and J by 2 bases, and 9 bases separated the two germline ends. CDR3 length: 14 residues. The V gene's germline CDR1 is MDHEN and CDR2 SYDVKM. In DNA form, the CDR3 reads TGTGCCAGCAGTTTCATCCTAGCCACAGATACGCAGTATTTT. Translation gives CASSFILATDTQYF.

There are many counts of this clone. The chain links TRBV5-5 to TRBJ1-2, with 7 bases fitting TRBD1. The V segment lost 3 bases and the J segment 4 bases; nucleotides outside the gene matches: 9. CDR3 size: 15 residues. Germline V gene data show CDR1 as SGHKS and CDR2 as YYEKEE (reference sequence). DNA of the CDR3: TGTGCCAGCAGCTCAGGATGGGACAGCGGCTATGGCTACACCTTC. It codes for CASSSGWDSGYGYTF. Variable domain in full (rest from reference TRBV5-5 and TRBJ1-2): DAGVTQSPTHLIKTRGQQVTLRCSPISGHKSVSWYQQVLGQGPQFIFQYYEKEERGRGNFPDRFSARQFPNYSSELNVNALLLGDSALYLCASSSGWDSGYGYTFGSGTRLTVV.

There are many counts of this clone. This chain links TRBV10-3 with TRBJ2-1; the match to TRBD2 covers 12 bases. CDR3 size: 14 residues. CDR1 and CDR2 (germline): ENHRY, SYGVKD. V gave up 7 bases and J gave up 12 bases; unmatched junction bases: 10. CDR3 bases: TGTGCCATCACCGACGACGAGACTAGCGGGAGGCAGTTCTTC. It encodes CAITDDETSGRQFF.

This clone was detected many times. The genes are TRBV20-1 and TRBJ2-4; D is unclear. The germline gives CDR1 DFQATT, CDR2 SNEGSKA (reference sequence). Trimming stripped 3 bases from V and 12 bases from J, with 9 bases between. The CDR3 is 10 residues long. This CDR3 reads CSASRGAQYF. CDR3 coding DNA: TGCAGTGCTAGCCGCGGTGCTCAGTACTTC.

This clone was seen ten or more times. The chain is built from TRBV11-1 and TRBJ2-7; a weak D match, TRBD2 (6 bases). The CDR3 is made up of 16 amino acids. The V and J ends lost 5 bases and 0 bases respectively, with 17 bases between them. The V gene's germline CDR1 is SGHAT and CDR2 FQDESV (reference sequence). CDR3 DNA sequence: TGTGCCAGCAGCCCCTCGGCGGGACCGTACTCCTACGAGCAGTACTTC. As protein: CASSPSAGPYSYEQYF.

This clone was detected ten times or more. The V and J genes are TRBV28 and TRBJ2-7; 8 positions agree with TRBD2. V shed 2 bases, J shed 6 bases, and the junction held 6 bases outside the gene matches. The CDR3 extends over 14 amino acids. CDR1 and CDR2 from the germline V gene are MDHEN and SYDVKM. CDR3 loop: CASSLLGLASEQYF. CDR3 in DNA: TGTGCCAGCAGTTTACTCGGACTAGCATCCGAGCAGTACTTC.

This clone was found many times. The chain joins TRBV18 to TRBJ2-5; unclear D gene. V was clipped by 0 bases and J by 1 base, with 9 bases between them. The V gene's germline CDR1 is KGHSH and CDR2 LQKENI. The length of the CDR3 is 15 residues. CDR3 nucleotide sequence: TGTGCCAGCTCACCACCGAGTAGTCGCCAAGAGACCCAGTACTTC. It codes for CASSPPSSRQETQYF.

Many counts were recorded for this clone. This chain links TRBV9 with TRBJ2-3; 10 nucleotides match TRBD2. This CDR3 is built from 15 residues. Germline CDR1 reads SGDLS; CDR2 reads YYNGEE. V lost 0 bases and J lost 7; bases outside the gene matches: 5. CDR3 residues: CASSVVSGRGNTQYF. Here the CDR3 DNA reads TGTGCCAGCAGCGTAGTGAGCGGGAGGGGAAATACGCAGTATTTT.

This clone occurred many times. This chain connects TRBV5-1 to TRBJ2-7, with 7 bases fitting TRBD1. CDR1 and CDR2 (germline): SGHRS, YFSETQ. The ends lost 5 bases at V and 2 bases at J; junction bases unmatched: 7. This CDR3 region has 14 residues. This CDR3 reads CASSEGTATYEQYF. Here the CDR3 DNA reads TGCGCCAGCAGTGAAGGGACAGCCACCTACGAGCAGTACTTC.

The sample holds many counts of this clone. This chain connects TRBV4-2 to TRBJ1-1, with 8 bases that match TRBD1. The CDR3 is 14 amino acids. V was clipped by 3 bases and J by 1 base; unmatched bases: 1. Germline CDR1 is LGHNA and CDR2 is YNFKEQ. CDR3 residues: CASSHRGRNTEAFF. The CDR3 DNA reads TGTGCCAGCAGCCACAGGGGGCGGAACACTGAAGCTTTCTTT.

This clone came up many times. J is TRBJ2-7 and V is TRBV4-1; D is possibly TRBD1 (6 bases). V was cut by 1 base and J by 0 bases, with 19 bases left in between. There are 18 residues in the CDR3. The germline gives CDR1 MGHRA, CDR2 YSYEKL. CDR3 coding DNA: TGCGCCAGCAGCCAAGTTGGGGGCGAGGCAGGGACCTCCTACGAGCAGTACTTC. This gives the protein CASSQVGGEAGTSYEQYF.

This clone showed up many times. The chain is built from TRBV7-8 and TRBJ2-3; 7 nucleotides line up with TRBD2. After removal of 5 bases from V and 5 bases from J, the junction contained 16 bases not matched to a gene. The CDR3 spans 17 residues. In germline, CDR1 is SGHVS, CDR2 FQNEAQ. CDR3 sequence (DNA): TGTGCCAGCAGCGCCACGTCGGGGGGAGAGGGAGGAGATACGCAGTATTTT. As protein: CASSATSGGEGGDTQYF.

This clone occurred many times. The chain has TRBV7-8 and TRBJ1-2; possibly TRBD1 for D (6 bases). Deletions cut 5 bases from V and 6 bases from J, with 10 bases between. The CDR3 has 12 amino acids. CDR1 SGHVS and CDR2 FQNEAQ come from the germline V gene. DNA of the CDR3: TGTGCCAGCAGCCTGACAGGAGATGGCTACACCTTC. Protein product: CASSLTGDGYTF.

This clone has more than one count but fewer than ten. The chain carries TRBV28 and TRBJ2-1; TRBD2 matches at 13 bases. The V gene end was trimmed by 8 bases and the J gene end by 1 base; junction bases not matched to a gene: 14. The length of the CDR3 is 19 residues. The germline CDR1 and CDR2 sequences are MDHEN and SYDVKM. The CDR3 nucleotides are TGTGCCAGCGGAGGAGGACTAGCGGGAGCCCAATATTCCTACAATGAGCAGTTCTTC. Translating gives CASGGGLAGAQYSYNEQFF.

This clone was detected many times. The chain uses TRBV10-3 and TRBJ2-3, with no clear D. Trimming took off 3 bases at V and 6 bases at J, with 7 bases between the two ends. The CDR3 totals 12 residues. Per germline, CDR1 ENHRY and CDR2 SYGVKD. This CDR3 reads CAISDSGDTQYF. The CDR3 DNA reads TGTGCCATCAGTGATTCAGGCGATACGCAGTATTTT.

At least ten counts were recorded for this clone. This chain links TRBV27 with TRBJ1-4; tentative D call: TRBD1 (5 bases). The CDR3 has 14 amino acids. Germline loops: CDR1 MNHEY, CDR2 SMNVEV (reference sequence). V was pared by 6 bases and J by 8 bases, with 16 bases between. The CDR3 protein is CASRPRGAGEKLFF. CDR3 DNA: TGTGCCAGCAGGCCCCGGGGCGCGGGGGAAAAACTGTTTTTT.

Ten or more counts support this clone. For the CDR3, the DNA is TGTGCCATCAGTGAGCTAGGACAGGGGGTAAGGACTGAAGCTTTCTTT. This gives the protein CAISELGQGVRTEAFF. The V call is TRBV10-3, the J call TRBJ1-1, with 10 bases fitting TRBD1. The CDR3 has 16 amino acids. CDR1 is ENHRY and CDR2 is SYGVKD in the germline V gene. Trimming at V came to 2 bases and at J to 5 bases, leaving 8 bases not matched to a gene.

This clone was found a few times. The rearrangement uses TRBV7-2 and TRBJ2-5; 14 bases fit TRBD2. Near its end, the DNA agrees better with TRBJ2-7, so the J call may be wrong. The CDR3 sequence is 18 residues long. In germline, CDR1 is SGHTA, CDR2 FQGNSA. The CDR3 region is CASSRTGTSGSGAYEQYF. In DNA, the CDR3 is TGTGCCAGCAGCCGAACCGGGACTAGCGGGAGCGGGGCCTACGAGCAGTACTTC.